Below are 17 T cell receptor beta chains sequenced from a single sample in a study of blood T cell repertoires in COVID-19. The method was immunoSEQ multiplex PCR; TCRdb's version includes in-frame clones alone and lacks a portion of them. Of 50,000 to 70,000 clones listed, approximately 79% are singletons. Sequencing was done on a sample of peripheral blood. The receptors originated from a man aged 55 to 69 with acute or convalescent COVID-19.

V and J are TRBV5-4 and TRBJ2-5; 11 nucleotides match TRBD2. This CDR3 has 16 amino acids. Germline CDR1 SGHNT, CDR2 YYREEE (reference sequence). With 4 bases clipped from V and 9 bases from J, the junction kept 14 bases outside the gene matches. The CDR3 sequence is CASSLTSGGAIRAQYF. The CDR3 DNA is TGTGCCAGCAGCCTAACTAGCGGGGGCGCCATCCGGGCCCAGTACTTC. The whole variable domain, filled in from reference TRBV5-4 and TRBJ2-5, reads ETGVTQSPTHLIKTRGQQVTLRCSSQSGHNTVSWYQQALGQGPQFIFQYYREEENGRGNFPPRFSGLQFPNYSSELNVNALELDDSALYLCASSLTSGGAIRAQYFGPGTRLLVL.

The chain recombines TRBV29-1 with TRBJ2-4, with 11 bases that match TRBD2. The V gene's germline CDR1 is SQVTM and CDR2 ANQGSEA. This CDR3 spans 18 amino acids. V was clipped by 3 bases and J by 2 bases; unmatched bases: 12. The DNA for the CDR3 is TGCAGCGTTGAGCCTCTTTCCGGACTAGCGGGTACCAAAAACATTCAGTACTTC. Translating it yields CSVEPLSGLAGTKNIQYF.

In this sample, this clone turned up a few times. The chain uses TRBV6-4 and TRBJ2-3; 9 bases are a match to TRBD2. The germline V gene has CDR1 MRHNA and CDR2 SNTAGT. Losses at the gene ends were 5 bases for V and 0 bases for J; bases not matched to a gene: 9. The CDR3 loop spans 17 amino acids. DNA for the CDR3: TGTGCCAGCAGTCCGACGAGGCGGGGGGGTAGCACAGATACGCAGTATTTT. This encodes CASSPTRRGGSTDTQYF.

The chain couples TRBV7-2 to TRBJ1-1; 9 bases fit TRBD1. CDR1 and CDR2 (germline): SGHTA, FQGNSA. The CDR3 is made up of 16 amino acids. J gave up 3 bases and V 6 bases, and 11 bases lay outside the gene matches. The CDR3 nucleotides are TGTGCCAGCAGTTCAACAGGGGGCGGTTCGCACACTGAAGCTTTCTTT. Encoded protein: CASSSTGGGSHTEAFF.

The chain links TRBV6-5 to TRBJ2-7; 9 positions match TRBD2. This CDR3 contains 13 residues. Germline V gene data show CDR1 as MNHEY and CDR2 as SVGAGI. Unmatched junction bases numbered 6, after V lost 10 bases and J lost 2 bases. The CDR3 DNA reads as TGTGCCACGAGACTAGCGGCTACCTACGAGCAGTACTTC. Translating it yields CATRLAATYEQYF.

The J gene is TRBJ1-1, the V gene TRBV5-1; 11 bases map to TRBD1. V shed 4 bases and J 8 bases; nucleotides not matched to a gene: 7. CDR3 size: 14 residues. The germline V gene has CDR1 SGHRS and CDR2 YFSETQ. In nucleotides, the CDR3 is TGCGCCAGCAGCCAAGGGACAGGGGGGATGGAAGCTTTCTTT. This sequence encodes CASSQGTGGMEAFF.

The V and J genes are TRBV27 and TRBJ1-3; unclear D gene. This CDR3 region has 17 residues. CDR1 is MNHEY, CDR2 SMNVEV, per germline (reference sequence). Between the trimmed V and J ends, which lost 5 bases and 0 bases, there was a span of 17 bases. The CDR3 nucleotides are TGTGCCAGCAGTCCCAACTTCGGCGGCTACTCTGGAAACACCATATATTTT. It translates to CASSPNFGGYSGNTIYF.

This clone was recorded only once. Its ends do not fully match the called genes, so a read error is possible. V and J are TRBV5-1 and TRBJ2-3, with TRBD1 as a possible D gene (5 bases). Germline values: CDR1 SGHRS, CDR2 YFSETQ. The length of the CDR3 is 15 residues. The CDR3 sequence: CASSLEGDFADTQYF. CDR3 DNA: TGCGCCAGCAGTTTGGAAGGGGATTTCGCAGATACGCAGTATTTT. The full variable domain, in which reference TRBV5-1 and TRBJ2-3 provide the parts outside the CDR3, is KAGVTQTPRYLIKTRGQQVTLSCSPISGHRSVSWYQQTPGQGLQFLFEYFSETQRNKGNFPGRFSGRQFSNSRSEMNVSTLELGDSALYLCASSLEGDFADTQYFGPGTRLTVL.

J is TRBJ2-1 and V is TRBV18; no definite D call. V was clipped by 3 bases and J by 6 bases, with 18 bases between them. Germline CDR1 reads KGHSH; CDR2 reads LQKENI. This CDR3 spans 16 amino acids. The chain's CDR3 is CASSPPEVRWVNEQFF. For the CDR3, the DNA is TGTGCCAGCTCACCCCCCGAGGTCCGATGGGTCAATGAGCAGTTCTTC.

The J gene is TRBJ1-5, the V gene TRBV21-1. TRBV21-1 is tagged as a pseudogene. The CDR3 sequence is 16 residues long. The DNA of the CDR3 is TGTGCCAGCATCCTGCTAAGTTGGGGGGGCTCTCAGCCCCAGCATTTT. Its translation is CASILLSWGGSQPQHF.

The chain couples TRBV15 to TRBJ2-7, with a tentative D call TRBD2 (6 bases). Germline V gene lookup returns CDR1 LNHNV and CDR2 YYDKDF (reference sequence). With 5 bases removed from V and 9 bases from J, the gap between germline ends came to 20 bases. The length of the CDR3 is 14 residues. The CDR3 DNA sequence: TGTGCCACCAGCGCGGGACCCCTGACCTCGGGGCAGTACTTC. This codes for CATSAGPLTSGQYF.

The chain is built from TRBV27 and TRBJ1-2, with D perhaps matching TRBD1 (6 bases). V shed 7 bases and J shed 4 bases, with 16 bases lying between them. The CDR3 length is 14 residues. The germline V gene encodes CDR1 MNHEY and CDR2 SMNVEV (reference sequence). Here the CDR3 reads CASKPGGAGYGYTF. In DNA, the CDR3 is TGTGCCAGCAAACCCGGGGGGGCGGGCTATGGCTACACCTTC.

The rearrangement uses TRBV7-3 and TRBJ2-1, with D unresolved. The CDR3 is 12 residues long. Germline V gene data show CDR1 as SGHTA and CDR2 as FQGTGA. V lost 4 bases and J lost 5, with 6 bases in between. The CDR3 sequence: CASSSRDNEQFF. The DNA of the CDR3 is TGTGCCAGCAGCTCGCGAGACAATGAGCAGTTCTTC.

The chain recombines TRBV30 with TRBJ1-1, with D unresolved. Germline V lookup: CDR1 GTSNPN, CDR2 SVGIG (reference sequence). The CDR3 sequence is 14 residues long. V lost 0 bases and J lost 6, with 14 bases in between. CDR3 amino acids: CAWSVGRGIAEAFF. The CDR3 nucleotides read TGTGCCTGGAGTGTCGGTCGCGGGATCGCTGAAGCTTTCTTT.

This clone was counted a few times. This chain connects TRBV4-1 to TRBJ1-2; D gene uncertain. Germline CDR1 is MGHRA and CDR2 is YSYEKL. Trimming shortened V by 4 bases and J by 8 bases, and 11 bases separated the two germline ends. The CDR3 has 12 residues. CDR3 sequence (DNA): TGCGCCAGCAGCCCCCCGGGGAGGGGCTACACCTTC. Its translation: CASSPPGRGYTF.

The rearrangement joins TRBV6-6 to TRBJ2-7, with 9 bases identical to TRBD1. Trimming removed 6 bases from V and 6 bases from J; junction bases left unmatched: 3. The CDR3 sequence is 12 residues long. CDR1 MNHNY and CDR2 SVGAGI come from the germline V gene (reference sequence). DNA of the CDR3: TGTGCCAGCAGCGCGGACAGGGGCGAGCAGTACTTC. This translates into CASSADRGEQYF.

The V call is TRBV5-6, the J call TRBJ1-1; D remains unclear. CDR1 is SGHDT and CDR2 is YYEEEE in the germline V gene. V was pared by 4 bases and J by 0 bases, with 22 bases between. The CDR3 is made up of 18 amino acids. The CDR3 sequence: CASSDYVNSLLMNTEAFF. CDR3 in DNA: TGTGCCAGCAGCGACTATGTAAACAGCCTCCTAATGAACACTGAAGCTTTCTTT. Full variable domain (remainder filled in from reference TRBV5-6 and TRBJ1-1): DAGVTQSPTHLIKTRGQQVTLRCSPKSGHDTVSWYQQALGQGPQFIFQYYEEEERQRGNFPDRFSGHQFPNYSSELNVNALLLGDSALYLCASSDYVNSLLMNTEAFFGQGTRLTVV.